This TCR beta chain was found in a study of PD-1 blockade in classical Hodgkin lymphoma. TCRdb's table, derived via immunoSEQ multiplex PCR, lists solely in-frame clones and lacks some. The sample carries some 22,000 clones, about 78% recorded once. V shed 1 base and J shed 11 bases, with 11 bases lying between them. The CDR3 is made up of 12 amino acids. CDR1 and CDR2 (germline): SGHTA, FQGNSA. Every one of the patients relapsed after autologous stem cell transplantation (brentuximab vedotin exposure was variable). The source of this sequence is a human donor with classical Hodgkin lymphoma. This chain uses TRBV7-2 with TRBJ1-1; D not certain. The sample here was peripheral blood mononuclear cells (PBMCs), taken before the second cycle of nivolumab. CDR3 amino acids: CASSLGEGVAFF. The CDR3 nucleotides are TGTGCCAGCAGCTTAGGTGAAGGCGTGGCTTTCTTT.